This record looks at one T cell receptor beta chain sequence and its context. The V gene lost 2 bases and the J gene lost 0 bases, with 9 bases spanning the gap. Germline V gene lookup returns CDR1 SEHNR and CDR2 FQNEAQ (reference sequence). The CDR3 spans 15 residues. Random hexamers were used to reverse transcribe an amount of roughly 0.45 to 1 ug RNA. One entry per CDR3 protein results from TCRdb running MiXCR on the immunoSEQ multiplex PCR reads. The sample yields 150,000 to 200,000 distinct CDR3 sequences, roughly 94% seen once. The data derive from a study of CD8 T cells in Susac syndrome. Sequencing input: CD4+ T cells from PBMCs. This TCR came from a human donor with multiple sclerosis. The chain is built from TRBV7-9 and TRBJ2-3, with D tentatively TRBD1 or TRBD2 (6 bases each). The CDR3, as DNA: TGTGCCAGCAGCTTAAGGGGGACTAGCACAGATACGCAGTATTTT. This encodes CASSLRGTSTDTQYF.